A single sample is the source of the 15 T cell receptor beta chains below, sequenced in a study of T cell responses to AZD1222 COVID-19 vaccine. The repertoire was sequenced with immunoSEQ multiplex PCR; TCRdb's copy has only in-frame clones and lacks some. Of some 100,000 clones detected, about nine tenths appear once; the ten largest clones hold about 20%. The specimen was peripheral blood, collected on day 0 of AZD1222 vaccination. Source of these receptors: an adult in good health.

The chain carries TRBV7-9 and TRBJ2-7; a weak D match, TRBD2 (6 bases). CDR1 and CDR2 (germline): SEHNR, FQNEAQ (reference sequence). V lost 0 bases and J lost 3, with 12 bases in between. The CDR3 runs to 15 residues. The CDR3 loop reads CASSLALQGGYEQYF. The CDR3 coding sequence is TGTGCCAGCAGCTTAGCCCTGCAGGGAGGCTACGAGCAGTACTTC.

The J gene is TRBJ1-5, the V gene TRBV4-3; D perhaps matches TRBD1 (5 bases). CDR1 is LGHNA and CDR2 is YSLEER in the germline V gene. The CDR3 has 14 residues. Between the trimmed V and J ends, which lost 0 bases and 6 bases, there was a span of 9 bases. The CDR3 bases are TGCGCCAGCAGCCAAGATTCGGGGACTCAGCCCCAGCATTTT. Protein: CASSQDSGTQPQHF.

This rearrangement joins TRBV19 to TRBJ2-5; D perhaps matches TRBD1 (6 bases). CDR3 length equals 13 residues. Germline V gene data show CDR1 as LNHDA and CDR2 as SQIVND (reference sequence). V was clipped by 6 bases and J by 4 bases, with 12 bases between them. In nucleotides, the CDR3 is TGTGCCAGTAGCACCCAGGGGTCAGAGACCCAGTACTTC. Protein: CASSTQGSETQYF.

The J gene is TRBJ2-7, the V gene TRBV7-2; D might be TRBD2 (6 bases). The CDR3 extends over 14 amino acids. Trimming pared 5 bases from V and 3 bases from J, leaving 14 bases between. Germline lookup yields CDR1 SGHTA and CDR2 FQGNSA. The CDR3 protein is CASSPRTTNYEQYF. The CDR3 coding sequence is TGTGCCAGCAGCCCAAGGACTACCAACTACGAGCAGTACTTC.

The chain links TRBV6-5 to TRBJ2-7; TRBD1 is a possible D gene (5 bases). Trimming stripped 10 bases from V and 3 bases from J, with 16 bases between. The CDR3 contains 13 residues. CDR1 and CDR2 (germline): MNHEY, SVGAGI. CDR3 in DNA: TGTGCCACCAAGCAGGGTATTCTCTACGAGCAGTACTTC. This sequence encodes CATKQGILYEQYF.

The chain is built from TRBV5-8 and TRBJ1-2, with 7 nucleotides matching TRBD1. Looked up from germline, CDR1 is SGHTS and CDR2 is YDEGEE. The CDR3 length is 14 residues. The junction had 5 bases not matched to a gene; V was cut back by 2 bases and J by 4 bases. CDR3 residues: CASSLQGSGYGYTF. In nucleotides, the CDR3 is TGTGCCAGCAGCTTACAGGGGAGTGGCTATGGCTACACCTTC. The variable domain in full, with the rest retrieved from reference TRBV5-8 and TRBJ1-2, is EAGVTQSPTHLIKTRGQQATLRCSPISGHTSVYWYQQALGLGLQFLLWYDEGEERNRGNFPPRFSGRQFPNYSSELNVNALELEDSALYLCASSLQGSGYGYTFGSGTRLTVV.

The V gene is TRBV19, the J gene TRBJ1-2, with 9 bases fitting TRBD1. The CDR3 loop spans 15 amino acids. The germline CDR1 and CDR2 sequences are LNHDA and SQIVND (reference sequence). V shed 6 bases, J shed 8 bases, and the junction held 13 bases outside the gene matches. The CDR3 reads CASRNPPGTGIGYTF. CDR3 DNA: TGTGCCAGTAGAAACCCGCCCGGGACAGGGATCGGCTACACCTTC.

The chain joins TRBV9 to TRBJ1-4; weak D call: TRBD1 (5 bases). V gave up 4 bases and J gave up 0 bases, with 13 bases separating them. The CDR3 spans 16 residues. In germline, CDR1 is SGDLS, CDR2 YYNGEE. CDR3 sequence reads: CASSTHGGATNEKLFF. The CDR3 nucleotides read TGTGCCAGCAGCACCCACGGGGGGGCAACTAATGAAAAACTGTTTTTT.

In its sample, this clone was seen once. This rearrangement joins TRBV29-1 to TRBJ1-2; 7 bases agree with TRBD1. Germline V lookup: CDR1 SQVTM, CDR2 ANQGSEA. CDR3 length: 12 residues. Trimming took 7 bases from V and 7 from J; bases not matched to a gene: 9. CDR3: CSGTGQVGGYTF. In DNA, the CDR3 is TGCAGCGGTACCGGACAGGTCGGTGGCTACACCTTC.

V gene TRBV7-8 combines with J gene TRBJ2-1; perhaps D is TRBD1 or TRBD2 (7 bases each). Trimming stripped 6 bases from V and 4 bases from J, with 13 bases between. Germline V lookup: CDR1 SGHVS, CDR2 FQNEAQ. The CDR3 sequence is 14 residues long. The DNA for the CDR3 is TGTGCCAGCAGTTCAGGGGGGGATTACAATGAGCAGTTCTTC. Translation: CASSSGGDYNEQFF.

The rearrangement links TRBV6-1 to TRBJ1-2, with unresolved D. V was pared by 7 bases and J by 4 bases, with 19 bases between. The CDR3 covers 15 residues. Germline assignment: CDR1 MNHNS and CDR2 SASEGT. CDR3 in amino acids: CASTDLATGFYGYTF. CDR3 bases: TGTGCCAGCACCGACTTGGCAACCGGCTTCTATGGCTACACCTTC.

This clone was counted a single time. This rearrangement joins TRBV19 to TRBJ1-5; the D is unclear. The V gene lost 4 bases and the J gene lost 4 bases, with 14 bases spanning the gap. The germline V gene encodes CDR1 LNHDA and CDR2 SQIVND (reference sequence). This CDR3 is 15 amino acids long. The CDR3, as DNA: TGTGCCAGTAGTACCCAAGCAAGGCCTAATCAGCCCCAGCATTTT. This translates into CASSTQARPNQPQHF. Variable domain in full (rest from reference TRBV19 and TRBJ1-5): DGGITQSPKYLFRKEGQNVTLSCEQNLNHDAMYWYRQDPGQGLRLIYYSQIVNDFQKGDIAEGYSVSREKKESFPLTVTSAQKNPTAFYLCASSTQARPNQPQHFGDGTRLSIL.

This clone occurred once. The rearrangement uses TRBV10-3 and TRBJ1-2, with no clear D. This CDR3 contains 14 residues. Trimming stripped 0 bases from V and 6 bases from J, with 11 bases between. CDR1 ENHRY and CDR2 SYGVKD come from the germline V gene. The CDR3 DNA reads TGTGCCATCAGTGAGTCTGTCGGAGCCGATGGCTACACCTTC. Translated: CAISESVGADGYTF.

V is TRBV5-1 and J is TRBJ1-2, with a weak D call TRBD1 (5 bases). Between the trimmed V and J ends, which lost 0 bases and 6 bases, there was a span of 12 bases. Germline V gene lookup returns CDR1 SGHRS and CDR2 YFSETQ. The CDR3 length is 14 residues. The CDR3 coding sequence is TGCGCCAGCAGCTTGGGTCAGGGCTCAGATGGCTACACCTTC. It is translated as CASSLGQGSDGYTF.

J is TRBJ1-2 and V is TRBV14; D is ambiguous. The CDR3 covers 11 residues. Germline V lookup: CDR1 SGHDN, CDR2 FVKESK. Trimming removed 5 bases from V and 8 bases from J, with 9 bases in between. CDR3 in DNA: TGTGCCAGCAGCGGAGGCAGGGGCTACACCTTC. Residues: CASSGGRGYTF.